These T cell receptor beta chains were read from a single sample in a study of blood T cell repertoires in COVID-19. Generated by immunoSEQ multiplex PCR, the TCRdb table keeps only in-frame clones and is missing some. The data hold 50,000 to 70,000 clones, with 70% to 90% observed a single time. Source material: peripheral blood. Receptor source: a man aged 55 to 69 with active or convalescent COVID-19. The CDR3 runs from the conserved cysteine through the conserved F or W. A D gene is named only where the DNA matches it firmly. Clone size is not always given. Where it is, it says once, few, many or a class for expanded clones.

d_gene	v_gene	abundance	j_gene	CDR3nt	CDR3aa
TRBD2	TRBV15	-	TRBJ2-1	TGTGCCACCAGCTTAACTAGCGGGAGTCACAATGAGCAGTTCTTC	CATSLTSGSHNEQFF
-	TRBV7-3	-	TRBJ2-3	TGTGCCAGCAGCTTTTCTGGGGGCCGAGATACGCAGTATTTT	CASSFSGGRDTQYF
-	TRBV14	-	TRBJ1-2	TGTGCCAGCAGCCAGACAGCGCTCTATGGCTACACCTTC	CASSQTALYGYTF
TRBD2	TRBV12-5	-	TRBJ2-2	TGTGCTAGTGCTGCGGGAGGGCCGTACACCGGGGAGCTGTTTTTT	CASAAGGPYTGELFF
-	TRBV3-1/TRBV3-2	-	TRBJ1-5	TGTGCCAGCAGCCAAGTCGGCAGCGCGAAGCCCCAGCATTTT	CASSQVGSAKPQHF
-	TRBV5-6	once	TRBJ2-2	TGTGCCAGCAGCTTAGGTAGTACAGCCGGGGAGCTGTTTTTT	CASSLGSTAGELFF
-	TRBV10-1	few	TRBJ1-1	TGCGCCAGCAGTGGCCGCGCAGGGATAACTGAAGCTTTCTTT	CASSGRAGITEAFF
TRBD1	TRBV6-2/TRBV6-3	-	TRBJ2-7	TGTGCCAGCAGTGAGCCTCCGGGACAGCTTTTTCCCTACGAGCAGTACTTC	CASSEPPGQLFPYEQYF
TRBD1	TRBV5-1	-	TRBJ2-7	TGCGCCAGCAGCTTAGGGACAGGAATTGGCGAGCAGTACTTC	CASSLGTGIGEQYF
-	TRBV2	-	TRBJ2-7	TGTGCCAGCAGTTTCCGACAGGAGGATCGCGAGCAGTACTTC	CASSFRQEDREQYF
TRBD2	TRBV5-1	-	TRBJ2-1	TGCGCCAGCAGCTTGCGAGGACTAGCGGGATACAATGAGCAGTTCTTC	CASSLRGLAGYNEQFF
TRBD1	TRBV30	-	TRBJ1-1	TGTGCCTGGAGTTTGATCTGGACAGGGGGCACTGAAGCTTTCTTT	CAWSLIWTGGTEAFF
TRBD1	TRBV12-5	once	TRBJ1-1	TGTGCTAGTGGTTTGACGGGGACAGGGGGCGCGGACACTGAAGCTTTCTTT	CASGLTGTGGADTEAFF
TRBD1	TRBV30	-	TRBJ1-4	TGTGCCTTCGGACAGGGGGATGAAAAACTGTTTTTT	CAFGQGDEKLFF
TRBD1	TRBV18	-	TRBJ1-2	TGTGCCAGCTCACCTGACAGGGAATCGCTTGGCTACACCTTC	CASSPDRESLGYTF
-	TRBV6-5	-	TRBJ1-3	TGTGCCAGCAGCCTCGGAGGGAAAGGTTACACCATATATTTT	CASSLGGKGYTIYF
TRBD1	TRBV7-2	-	TRBJ2-6	TGTGCCAGCCGGGGACAGGGCTTTTCTGGGGCCAACGTCCTGACTTTC	CASRGQGFSGANVLTF
TRBD1	TRBV9	once	TRBJ1-4	TGTGCCAGCAGCGTAGATCTCACAGGGGGGGAAAAACTGTTTTTT	CASSVDLTGGEKLFF
TRBD1	TRBV5-1	-	TRBJ1-4	TGCGCCAGCTCCCTGGCACCCTCGGGACAGGCCCCCAAGAATGAAAAACTGTTTTTT	CASSLAPSGQAPKNEKLFF
-	TRBV6-4	-	TRBJ1-1	TGTGCCAGCAGTAGCAGGGTGAACACTGAAGCTTTCTTT	CASSSRVNTEAFF
-	TRBV7-9	-	TRBJ1-5	TGTGCCAGCTCTAGGGGGGGATTGGAGCCCCAGCATTTT	CASSRGGLEPQHF
-	TRBV28	-	TRBJ1-2	TGTGCCAGCACGAGGAGACAGCCCTATGGCTACACCTTC	CASTRRQPYGYTF
TRBD2	TRBV29-1	few	TRBJ2-7	TGCAGCGTAGTAGCGGGAGGGCCCTACGAGCAGTACTTC	CSVVAGGPYEQYF
-	TRBV4-2	-	TRBJ1-3	TGTGCCAGCAGCCCAGGGTTAGGGCCCCGCTCTGGAAACACCATATATTTT	CASSPGLGPRSGNTIYF
-	TRBV11-2	few	TRBJ2-7	TGTGCCAGCAGCCCCAGGTTCGGGGGCTACGAGCAGTACTTC	CASSPRFGGYEQYF
TRBD1	TRBV5-6	-	TRBJ1-1	TGTGCCAGCAGCTACCTAGGGACAGGGCAAGCTTTCTTT	CASSYLGTGQAFF
TRBD1	TRBV18	once	TRBJ2-5	TGTGCCAGCTCACTACTGGGACAGCCCCAAGAGACCCAGTACTTC	CASSLLGQPQETQYF
TRBD1	TRBV6-6	-	TRBJ2-5	TGTGCCAGCAGCCTCCGCGGACAGGGGGGTATCGAGACCCAGTACTTC	CASSLRGQGGIETQYF
-	TRBV9	few	TRBJ2-2	TGTGCCAGCAGCGTATGGACGGGGGGCAACACCGGGGAGCTGTTTTTT	CASSVWTGGNTGELFF
TRBD1	TRBV30	-	TRBJ2-5	TGTGCCTGGAACTACAGGGGGCGCCGGGAGACCCAGTACTTC	CAWNYRGRRETQYF
-	TRBV4-1	-	TRBJ1-5	TGCGCCAGCAGCCAGCCGGCGGGCAATCAGCCCCAGCATTTT	CASSQPAGNQPQHF
-	TRBV20-1	-	TRBJ2-1	TGCAGTGCTAGTCTCGGGAGCTACAATGAGCAGTTCTTC	CSASLGSYNEQFF
TRBD1	TRBV5-1	-	TRBJ2-2	TGCGCCAGCAGCCAGGACAGGGCGAACACCGGGGAGCTGTTTTTT	CASSQDRANTGELFF
TRBD1	TRBV7-9	-	TRBJ1-1	TGTGCCAGCAGCCCAAGGACAGGGCCGAACACTGAAGCTTTCTTT	CASSPRTGPNTEAFF
TRBD1	TRBV11-2	-	TRBJ2-7	TGTGCCAGCAGCTTAGGAGCTGGGACAGGGCCCCACGAGCAGTACTTC	CASSLGAGTGPHEQYF
TRBD1	TRBV24-1	-	TRBJ2-3	TGTGCCACCAGTTCTCAGGGGGCGACAGATACGCAGTATTTT	CATSSQGATDTQYF
-	TRBV5-6	-	TRBJ1-5	TGTGCCAGCAGCCTCTTCGACTTTAATCAGCCCCAGCATTTT	CASSLFDFNQPQHF
-	TRBV11-3	-	TRBJ2-5	TGTGCCAGCAGCCCGGATAGTAGGGCCAAGGGGCGAGAGACCCAGTACTTC	CASSPDSRAKGRETQYF
-	TRBV5-6	-	TRBJ1-5	TGTGCCAGCAGCTTGGGCACGGGCGGGAATCAGCCCCAGCATTTT	CASSLGTGGNQPQHF
-	TRBV4-1	-	TRBJ1-2	TGCGCCAGCAGCCAAGGAGGGAACGGCTACACCTTC	CASSQGGNGYTF
-	TRBV6-6	-	TRBJ2-5	TGTGCCAGCAGCTACGAGGGATCACGGCTAGGGGAGACCCAGTACTTC	CASSYEGSRLGETQYF
-	TRBV18	-	TRBJ1-2	TGTGCCAGCTCACCGGACAGCTTCGATGGCTACACCTTC	CASSPDSFDGYTF
TRBD1	TRBV6-5	few	TRBJ1-5	TGTGCCAGCCTACAGGGGTATAGCAATCAGCCCCAGCATTTT	CASLQGYSNQPQHF